One and the same sample provided the 20 T cell receptor beta chains below, sequenced in a study of T cell responses to AZD1222 COVID-19 vaccine. TCRdb's table, derived via immunoSEQ multiplex PCR, lists solely in-frame clones and lacks some. The sample shows about 200,000 clones, approximately 90% of them seen only once. Sample: peripheral blood, taken 28 days after the second AZD1222 dose. These receptors all come from an adult who received the AZD1222 COVID-19 vaccine.

V and J are TRBV4-3 and TRBJ2-7; 8 nucleotides agree with TRBD2. Losses at the gene ends were 0 bases for V and 2 bases for J; bases not matched to a gene: 3. This CDR3 comprises 15 residues. Germline lookup yields CDR1 LGHNA and CDR2 YSLEER. The CDR3 nucleotides read TGCGCCAGCAGCCAAGAGAGCGGGAGTGCCTACGAGCAGTACTTC. Its translation: CASSQESGSAYEQYF.

The genes are TRBV4-2 and TRBJ2-2; D gene unclear. The V end was cut by 5 bases, the J end by 9 bases, with 10 bases between. The length of the CDR3 is 12 residues. Per germline, CDR1 LGHNA and CDR2 YNFKEQ. CDR3 nucleotide sequence: TGTGCCAGCAGCGGGGAAGACTGGGAGCTGTTTTTT. It specifies CASSGEDWELFF.

CDR3 DNA sequence: TGTGCCAGCAGCTTAGGTCCGGACAGGACCTACGAGCAGTACTTC. It translates to CASSLGPDRTYEQYF. The chain carries TRBV13 and TRBJ2-7; 7 positions agree with TRBD1. This CDR3 contains 15 residues. V was pared by 0 bases and J by 2 bases, with 4 bases of the junction left unmatched. The germline V gene encodes CDR1 PRHDT and CDR2 FYEKMQ (reference sequence).

The chain employs TRBV18 and TRBJ1-6; 9 bases match TRBD1. Germline V CDR1 and CDR2: KGHSH, LQKENI. The CDR3 loop spans 14 amino acids. V was pared by 3 bases and J by 9 bases, with 3 bases of the junction left unmatched. The chain's CDR3 is CASSPGQGRSPLHF. DNA for the CDR3: TGTGCCAGCTCACCGGGACAGGGACGTTCACCCCTCCACTTT.

This chain connects TRBV5-4 to TRBJ2-1; the D is unclear. CDR1 is SGHNT and CDR2 is YYREEE in the germline V gene (reference sequence). The CDR3 loop spans 15 amino acids. Between the trimmed V and J ends, which lost 4 bases and 7 bases, there was a span of 18 bases. The CDR3 sequence: CASSIGPTFKNEQFF. The CDR3 region has the DNA TGTGCCAGCAGCATTGGACCTACTTTCAAGAATGAGCAGTTCTTC.

In its sample, this clone was seen once. The chain carries TRBV18 and TRBJ2-5, with a possible D match to TRBD2 (6 bases). There are 15 residues in the CDR3. Germline lookup yields CDR1 KGHSH and CDR2 LQKENI. V lost 1 base, J lost 5 bases, and 14 bases lay in between. The CDR3: CASSPRREPQETQYF. The CDR3 DNA follows: TGTGCCAGCTCACCACGACGGGAGCCCCAGGAGACCCAGTACTTC.

The chain has TRBV30 and TRBJ1-6, with D possibly TRBD1 on 5 matching bases. The CDR3 extends over 14 amino acids. V gave up 1 base and J gave up 4 bases, with 8 bases separating them. The V gene's germline CDR1 is GTSNPN and CDR2 SVGIG (reference sequence). The CDR3 sequence is CAWSGRGYNSPLHF. The CDR3 region has the DNA TGTGCCTGGAGTGGACGGGGGTATAATTCACCCCTCCACTTT.

This clone showed up just a few times. The V gene is TRBV7-2, the J gene TRBJ1-5; no clear D. Between the trimmed V and J ends, which lost 0 bases and 0 bases, there was a span of 3 bases. The CDR3 has 14 residues. Germline V gene lookup returns CDR1 SGHTA and CDR2 FQGNSA. CDR3 sequence (DNA): TGTGCCAGCAGCTTAGCTCTTAGCAATCAGCCCCAGCATTTT. It translates to CASSLALSNQPQHF.

The rearrangement uses TRBV6-2 or TRBV6-3 and TRBJ1-5, with TRBD1 identical over 9 bases. Per germline, CDR1 MNHEY and CDR2 SVGEGT. The CDR3 is 19 residues long. J was trimmed by 0 bases and V by 0 bases; bases with no gene match: 9. The CDR3 nucleotides read TGTGCCAGCAGTTACTCGAGTTTCGGACAGGGGTATAGCAATCAGCCCCAGCATTTT. It encodes CASSYSSFGQGYSNQPQHF.

The V call is TRBV25-1, the J call TRBJ2-3; 9 bases line up with TRBD1. Germline lookup yields CDR1 MGHDK and CDR2 SYGVNS. The CDR3 length is 15 residues. The trim removed 3 bases at V and 4 bases at J, leaving 5 bases unmatched. The CDR3 is CASSEGQGIADTQYF. CDR3 DNA sequence: TGTGCCAGCAGTGAGGGACAGGGAATAGCAGATACGCAGTATTTT.

This chain uses TRBV3-1 (or the pseudogene TRBV3-2) with TRBJ1-6, with no clear D. The V gene lost 8 bases and the J gene lost 0 bases, with 8 bases spanning the gap. CDR1 LGHDT and CDR2 YNNKEL come from the germline V gene (reference sequence). The CDR3 has 14 residues. The CDR3 region has the DNA TGTGCCAGCGTCGCCAGCTCCTATAATTCACCCCTCCACTTT. Protein sequence: CASVASSYNSPLHF.

The CDR3 here is CASSWRRGLAGANEQFF. CDR3 in DNA: TGTGCCAGCAGCTGGCGGAGGGGGCTAGCGGGAGCCAATGAGCAGTTCTTC. The rearrangement joins TRBV11-3 to TRBJ2-1, with 10 bases identical to TRBD2. This CDR3 region has 17 residues. V dropped 4 bases and J dropped 6; count of bases not matched to a gene: 12. Germline values: CDR1 SGHNT, CDR2 YENEEA.

This clone was seen just once. J is TRBJ2-3 and V is TRBV5-5; TRBD2 matches 9 bases. This CDR3 has 16 residues. Trimming at V came to 4 bases and at J to 0 bases, leaving 6 bases not matched to a gene. Germline V gene data show CDR1 as SGHKS and CDR2 as YYEKEE (reference sequence). The CDR3 DNA reads TGTGCCAGCAGCCCGGGGCTAGCGGGAAGCACAGATACGCAGTATTTT. Its protein is CASSPGLAGSTDTQYF.

This chain joins TRBV18 and TRBJ2-2, with D perhaps matching TRBD1 (6 bases). The CDR3 extends over 15 amino acids. Germline CDR1 and CDR2: KGHSH and LQKENI. V lost 2 bases to trimming and J lost 3 bases, with 10 bases between them. The CDR3 coding sequence is TGTGCCAGCTCACCAACCGGACAGCACACCGGGGAGCTGTTTTTT. Protein product: CASSPTGQHTGELFF.

The chain links TRBV3-1 (or the pseudogene TRBV3-2) to TRBJ2-5; D ambiguous. CDR3 length equals 11 residues. V lost 8 bases and J 4 bases, leaving 8 bases between the germline ends. Germline-derived CDR1 and CDR2 are LGHDT and YNNKEL (reference sequence). The CDR3 sequence is CASWAGETQYF. As DNA, the CDR3 is TGTGCCAGCTGGGCAGGAGAGACCCAGTACTTC.

This clone was observed once. The DNA is left out, because the CDR3 cannot be placed on it with certainty; the CDR3 is given as TCRdb lists it. This chain links TRBV6-2 or TRBV6-3 with TRBJ1-2. The CDR3 totals 15 residues, both ends included. Germline CDR1 reads MNHEY; CDR2 reads SVGEGT. The CDR3: CASSSSGGRVYGYTF.

The J gene is TRBJ1-1, the V gene TRBV12-3 or TRBV12-4; TRBD1 might be the D (6 bases). CDR3 length: 13 residues. V lost 6 bases and J lost 5, with 13 bases in between. CDR3 nucleotides: TGTGCCAGCAGGACCCACAGGGATACTGAAGCTTTCTTT. It specifies CASRTHRDTEAFF.

V usage is TRBV28 and J usage is TRBJ2-3; D could derive from TRBD1 or TRBD2 (5 bases each). CDR1 and CDR2 (germline): MDHEN, SYDVKM. CDR3 length: 13 residues. Between the trimmed V and J ends, which lost 3 bases and 9 bases, there was a span of 13 bases. In DNA form, the CDR3 reads TGTGCCAGCAGTTTGGGGGATCACTCAACGCAGTATTTT. Translating it yields CASSLGDHSTQYF.

The chain is built from TRBV3-1 (or the pseudogene TRBV3-2) and TRBJ1-2, with 9 nucleotides matching TRBD1. V was pared by 3 bases and J by 7 bases, with 3 bases of the junction left unmatched. The CDR3 extends over 13 amino acids. Germline assignment: CDR1 LGHDT and CDR2 YNNKEL (reference sequence). The CDR3 nucleotides read TGTGCCAGCAGCCAGGGACAGGGATCTGGCTACACCTTC. It specifies CASSQGQGSGYTF.

The count of this clone is one. The chain joins TRBV29-1 to TRBJ2-1, with TRBD1 matching over 10 bases. Trimming took 4 bases from V and 4 from J; bases not matched to a gene: 4. This CDR3 has 14 residues. Looked up from germline, CDR1 is SQVTM and CDR2 is ANQGSEA. The CDR3 DNA follows: TGCAGCGTTGCGTGGACAGGGGGTTACAATGAGCAGTTCTTC. Protein: CSVAWTGGYNEQFF.